A single sample gave rise to the 28 T cell receptor beta chains below, sequenced in a study of T cell responses to AZD1222 COVID-19 vaccine. The table came from immunoSEQ multiplex PCR; TCRdb's copy has only in-frame clones and leaves some out. The sample contains more than 150,000 clones, approximately 90% of which appear only once. Sequencing used peripheral blood, obtained on day 0 of AZD1222 vaccination. The receptors were sampled from an adult in good health.

V is TRBV5-5 and J is TRBJ1-6; D is ambiguous. The CDR3 has 17 residues. The germline V gene has CDR1 SGHKS and CDR2 YYEKEE (reference sequence). V lost 1 base and J 4 bases, leaving 15 bases between the germline ends. CDR3 sequence (DNA): TGTGCCAGCAGCTTGTTTGTTAGTACAGCTTATAATTCACCCCTCCACTTT. Protein product: CASSLFVSTAYNSPLHF.

The rearrangement uses TRBV13 and TRBJ2-7; 8 positions match TRBD2. Per the germline V gene, CDR1 is PRHDT and CDR2 is FYEKMQ (reference sequence). This CDR3 contains 14 residues. Trimming removed 4 bases from V and 4 bases from J; junction bases left unmatched: 6. CDR3 residues: CASSSVSGTYEQYF. The CDR3 DNA sequence: TGTGCCAGCAGCTCTGTTAGCGGGACTTACGAGCAGTACTTC.

Worth noting for this clone: This may arise from a read error, as a much more abundant clone is one base away. The sample contains more than one DNA sequence encoding this CDR3. This chain uses TRBV19 with TRBJ2-1, with D perhaps TRBD1 or TRBD2 (5 bases each). V lost 3 bases and J 5 bases, leaving 8 bases between the germline ends. Germline V CDR1 and CDR2: LNHDA, SQIVND (reference sequence). The CDR3 is 13 residues long. The CDR3 DNA is TGTGCCAGTAGTATGGGGACCGACAATGAGCAGTTCTTC. It encodes CASSMGTDNEQFF. Variable domain in full (rest from reference TRBV19 and TRBJ2-1): DGGITQSPKYLFRKEGQNVTLSCEQNLNHDAMYWYRQDPGQGLRLIYYSQIVNDFQKGDIAEGYSVSREKKESFPLTVTSAQKNPTAFYLCASSMGTDNEQFFGPGTRLTVL.

V gene TRBV2 combines with J gene TRBJ2-3; D is unclear. V was shortened by 11 bases and J by 4 bases, with 10 bases between the two germline ends. The CDR3 spans 11 residues. Germline V CDR1 and CDR2: SNHLY, FYNNEI. The chain's CDR3 is CAFTWADTQYF. Here the CDR3 DNA reads TGTGCCTTCACATGGGCAGATACGCAGTATTTT.

The chain combines TRBV10-3 with TRBJ2-7, with 9 bases matching TRBD1. The CDR3 is 13 residues long. The V and J ends lost 7 bases and 5 bases, in that order; junction bases with no gene match: 6. Germline CDR1 and CDR2: ENHRY and SYGVKD. CDR3 sequence reads: CAIIGDRADEQYF. CDR3 DNA sequence: TGTGCCATCATAGGGGACAGGGCGGACGAGCAGTACTTC.

The genes are TRBV11-2 and TRBJ2-6; 10 positions match TRBD1. The V and J ends lost 6 bases and 8 bases, in that order; junction bases with no gene match: 10. CDR1 is SGHAT and CDR2 is FQNNGV in the germline V gene. The CDR3 totals 16 residues. The CDR3 here is CASRSLGTGVPNVLTF. For the CDR3, the DNA is TGTGCCAGCAGGTCCTTGGGGACAGGGGTCCCCAACGTCCTGACTTTC.

V gene TRBV25-1 combines with J gene TRBJ2-7; no clear D. The CDR3 covers 11 residues. V dropped 1 base and J dropped 3 bases, with 1 base sitting between them. The V gene's germline CDR1 is MGHDK and CDR2 SYGVNS. The CDR3 sequence: CASSEFYEQYF. The CDR3 nucleotides are TGTGCCAGCAGTGAATTCTACGAGCAGTACTTC.

This clone has more than one count but fewer than ten. The chain couples TRBV7-8 to TRBJ2-7; possibly TRBD1 or TRBD2 for D (5 bases each). V was shortened by 5 bases and J by 0 bases, with 14 bases between the two germline ends. Germline values: CDR1 SGHVS, CDR2 FQNEAQ. The CDR3 consists of 15 residues. The CDR3 sequence: CASSPPGRSSYEQYF. The DNA for the CDR3 is TGTGCCAGCAGCCCCCCGGGACGGAGCTCCTACGAGCAGTACTTC.

In its sample, this clone was seen a few times. V and J are TRBV19 and TRBJ1-1; D uncertain. This CDR3 is built from 18 residues. Germline lookup yields CDR1 LNHDA and CDR2 SQIVND (reference sequence). V was clipped by 0 bases and J by 6 bases, with 23 bases between them. CDR3 residues: CASSIDLLYSSSVAEAFF. The CDR3 DNA reads as TGTGCCAGTAGTATAGATCTATTGTACTCTAGCAGTGTCGCTGAAGCTTTCTTT.

The chain combines TRBV14 with TRBJ1-1, with no clear D. The CDR3 runs 13 residues. The ends were cut back, 0 bases at V and 2 bases at J, with 4 bases in the middle. The germline V gene has CDR1 SGHDN and CDR2 FVKESK. The CDR3 DNA is TGTGCCAGCAGCCAAGAAACCAACACTGAAGCTTTCTTT. Translation: CASSQETNTEAFF.

This sequence joins TRBV24-1 and TRBJ1-1; 9 bases agree with TRBD1. Germline V gene lookup returns CDR1 KGHDR and CDR2 SFDVKD. The CDR3 sequence is 13 residues long. V dropped 3 bases and J dropped 8; count of bases not matched to a gene: 3. Here the CDR3 DNA reads TGTGCCACCAGTGATCTACAGGGGGCAGAAGCTTTCTTT. Amino acid sequence: CATSDLQGAEAFF.

V gene TRBV5-4 combines with J gene TRBJ1-3; D not resolved. Trimming stripped 2 bases from V and 7 bases from J, with 19 bases between. Germline loops: CDR1 SGHNT, CDR2 YYREEE (reference sequence). The CDR3 totals 16 residues. This CDR3 reads CASSFGSGPEGNTIYF. CDR3 DNA: TGTGCCAGCAGCTTTGGGAGCGGACCAGAAGGTAACACCATATATTTT.

The chain is built from TRBV4-2 and TRBJ1-5; 7 nucleotides agree with TRBD1. J was trimmed by 2 bases and V by 1 base; bases with no gene match: 5. Germline V gene data show CDR1 as LGHNA and CDR2 as YNFKEQ. The CDR3 spans 16 residues. The CDR3 nucleotides are TGTGCCAGCAGCCAAGCTTCTACAGGGGGCAATCAGCCCCAGCATTTT. Translating it yields CASSQASTGGNQPQHF.

V gene TRBV5-4 combines with J gene TRBJ2-7, with TRBD2 identical over 10 bases. V shed 0 bases, J shed 3 bases, and the junction held 3 bases outside the gene matches. Germline-derived CDR1 and CDR2 are SGHNT and YYREEE (reference sequence). This CDR3 comprises 15 residues. CDR3: CASSLASGRFYEQYF. The CDR3, as DNA: TGTGCCAGCAGCTTGGCTAGCGGGAGATTCTACGAGCAGTACTTC.

The chain employs TRBV6-5 and TRBJ2-1; D is ambiguous. The V gene's germline CDR1 is MNHEY and CDR2 SVGAGI. Trimming took 6 bases from V and 6 from J, leaving 9 bases between them. The CDR3 consists of 12 residues. The CDR3 region has the DNA TGTGCCAGCAGAGGTGGTAGCAATGAGCAGTTCTTC. Translated, it gives CASRGGSNEQFF.

The gene calls are TRBV5-1 and TRBJ2-5; 14 bases line up with TRBD2. This CDR3 region has 17 residues. The germline V gene has CDR1 SGHRS and CDR2 YFSETQ. V lost 0 bases and J lost 4; bases outside the gene matches: 5. The CDR3 loop is CASSLGLAGGAGETQYF. CDR3 bases: TGCGCCAGCAGCTTGGGACTAGCGGGAGGGGCAGGAGAGACCCAGTACTTC. The whole variable domain, filled in from reference TRBV5-1 and TRBJ2-5, reads KAGVTQTPRYLIKTRGQQVTLSCSPISGHRSVSWYQQTPGQGLQFLFEYFSETQRNKGNFPGRFSGRQFSNSRSEMNVSTLELGDSALYLCASSLGLAGGAGETQYFGPGTRLLVL.

V usage is TRBV11-3 and J usage is TRBJ2-3, with D perhaps matching TRBD1 (5 bases). This CDR3 is 15 amino acids long. Germline CDR1 and CDR2: SGHNT and YENEEA. V was clipped by 1 base and J by 4 bases, with 12 bases between them. CDR3 coding DNA: TGTGCCAGCAGCTTAGGAGAGGACAACGCAGATACGCAGTATTTT. Its protein product is CASSLGEDNADTQYF.

The J gene is TRBJ1-2, the V gene TRBV30; perhaps TRBD1 as D (5 bases). This CDR3 has 15 amino acids. V was trimmed by 5 bases and J by 4 bases, leaving 20 bases between them. Per the germline V gene, CDR1 is GTSNPN and CDR2 is SVGIG (reference sequence). CDR3 region: CAWHHRTMGVYGYTF. CDR3 coding DNA: TGTGCCTGGCACCACCGTACGATGGGGGTCTATGGCTACACCTTC.

This chain connects TRBV6-5 to TRBJ1-4; no clear D gene. Between the trimmed V and J ends, which lost 11 bases and 7 bases, there was a span of 17 bases. Germline V gene sequence: CDR1 MNHEY, CDR2 SVGAGI. This CDR3 is 13 amino acids long. In DNA form, the CDR3 reads TGTGCCGGTCGCGTAGGAGGTTCTGAAAAACTGTTTTTT. Protein product: CAGRVGGSEKLFF.

The genes are TRBV7-8 and TRBJ1-1; a weak D match, TRBD1 (6 bases). The CDR3 is made up of 17 amino acids. Germline lookup yields CDR1 SGHVS and CDR2 FQNEAQ. V lost 0 bases to trimming and J lost 6 bases, with 20 bases between them. The DNA for the CDR3 is TGTGCCAGCAGCTTAGCTAGGGGGGGCGGGAAGTTGGCTGAAGCTTTCTTT. It yields the protein CASSLARGGGKLAEAFF.

The V and J genes are TRBV24-1 and TRBJ2-3; TRBD1 matches at 9 bases. The CDR3 totals 15 residues. V shed 4 bases, J shed 7 bases, and the junction held 8 bases outside the gene matches. The germline V gene encodes CDR1 KGHDR and CDR2 SFDVKD. In DNA, the CDR3 is TGTGCCACCAGTGAACCGGACAGGGGCGGGTATACGCAGTATTTT. This translates into CATSEPDRGGYTQYF.

The rearrangement joins TRBV6-6 to TRBJ1-5; D call uncertain. The V gene lost 6 bases and the J gene lost 7 bases, with 16 bases spanning the gap. The CDR3 is made up of 14 amino acids. The germline CDR1 and CDR2 sequences are MNHNY and SVGAGI (reference sequence). Here the CDR3 DNA reads TGTGCCAGCAGGTACACAGTAGAAGGCCAGCCCCAGCATTTT. The encoded protein is CASRYTVEGQPQHF.

The chain carries TRBV29-1 and TRBJ2-1, with 11 bases aligning to TRBD2. V dropped 6 bases and J dropped 6; count of bases not matched to a gene: 7. Germline-derived CDR1 and CDR2 are SQVTM and ANQGSEA. This CDR3 spans 14 amino acids. The CDR3: CSVTLAGVGNEQFF. The DNA of the CDR3 is TGCAGCGTCACACTAGCGGGAGTGGGCAATGAGCAGTTCTTC.

This clone occurred once. The V and J genes are TRBV7-2 and TRBJ2-2; 8 bases map to TRBD2. From germline, CDR1 is SGHTA and CDR2 FQGNSA. This CDR3 spans 16 amino acids. V was clipped by 3 bases and J by 4 bases; unmatched bases: 7. CDR3 in amino acids: CASSLVGLGRTGELFF. CDR3 sequence (DNA): TGTGCCAGCAGCTTGGTGGGACTAGGGCGCACCGGGGAGCTGTTTTTT.

This chain links TRBV10-2 with TRBJ2-5, with 9 bases that match TRBD2. J was trimmed by 1 base and V by 5 bases; bases with no gene match: 11. This CDR3 spans 17 amino acids. Germline CDR1 is WSHSY and CDR2 is SAAADI. The CDR3 is CASSLNLASGIQETQYF. The DNA of the CDR3 is TGCGCCAGCAGTTTAAATCTGGCTAGCGGGATCCAAGAGACCCAGTACTTC.

The chain recombines TRBV7-9 with TRBJ2-3; 11 bases align to TRBD2. Trimming took 6 bases from V and 2 from J; bases not matched to a gene: 10. This CDR3 has 17 amino acids. Germline CDR1 reads SEHNR; CDR2 reads FQNEAQ (reference sequence). The CDR3 DNA reads as TGTGCCAGCAGTCACCGGAGACTAGCGGGGTCCACAGATACGCAGTATTTT. Its translation: CASSHRRLAGSTDTQYF.

In DNA form, the CDR3 reads TGTGCCAGCAGCTTAGCGGCCCCGGGTAGCGGGGAGCTGTTTTTT. It codes for CASSLAAPGSGELFF. The J gene is TRBJ2-2, the V gene TRBV7-9, with D hard to call. The CDR3 runs 15 residues. The V end lost 0 bases, the J end lost 7 bases, and 12 bases lay between the germline ends. From germline, CDR1 is SEHNR and CDR2 FQNEAQ (reference sequence).

The gene calls are TRBV5-1 and TRBJ2-3, with D possibly TRBD2 on 5 matching bases. V lost 2 bases, J lost 2 bases, and 9 bases lay in between. This CDR3 region has 14 residues. Germline V gives CDR1 SGHRS, CDR2 YFSETQ. The CDR3 sequence: CASSFGGTTDTQYF. The CDR3 bases are TGCGCCAGCAGCTTTGGAGGAACCACAGATACGCAGTATTTT.